This T cell receptor beta chain is drawn from a study of shared clonotypes between healthy human individuals. Study outcomes and limitations: Estimated clonotype richness was generally higher in naive than memory subsets. Among non-shared clonotypes, generation probabilities were lower than among those shared by all four donors.

As for this clone: What it binds is unknown.

Method: immunoSEQ multiplex PCR; TCRdb's copy keeps in-frame clones and lacks some. In the table there are millions of clones, over 85% of which are singletons. In the naive CD8 group, cells lacked CD45RO and were positively selected for CCR7, so terminally differentiated effector memory CD45RA+ cells were left out. The sequenced material came from naive CD8+ T cells sorted from blood. The receptor's source is a man between 18 and 35 years old in good health.

The CDR3 here is CASRANEKLFF. The CDR3 DNA is TGTGCCAGCAGGGCCAATGAAAAACTGTTTTTT. This chain links TRBV6-6 with TRBJ1-4, with D unclear. The CDR3 spans 11 residues. Looked up from germline, CDR1 is MNHNY and CDR2 is SVGAGI (reference sequence). Trimming left V 6 bases short and J 5 bases short, with 4 bases between.